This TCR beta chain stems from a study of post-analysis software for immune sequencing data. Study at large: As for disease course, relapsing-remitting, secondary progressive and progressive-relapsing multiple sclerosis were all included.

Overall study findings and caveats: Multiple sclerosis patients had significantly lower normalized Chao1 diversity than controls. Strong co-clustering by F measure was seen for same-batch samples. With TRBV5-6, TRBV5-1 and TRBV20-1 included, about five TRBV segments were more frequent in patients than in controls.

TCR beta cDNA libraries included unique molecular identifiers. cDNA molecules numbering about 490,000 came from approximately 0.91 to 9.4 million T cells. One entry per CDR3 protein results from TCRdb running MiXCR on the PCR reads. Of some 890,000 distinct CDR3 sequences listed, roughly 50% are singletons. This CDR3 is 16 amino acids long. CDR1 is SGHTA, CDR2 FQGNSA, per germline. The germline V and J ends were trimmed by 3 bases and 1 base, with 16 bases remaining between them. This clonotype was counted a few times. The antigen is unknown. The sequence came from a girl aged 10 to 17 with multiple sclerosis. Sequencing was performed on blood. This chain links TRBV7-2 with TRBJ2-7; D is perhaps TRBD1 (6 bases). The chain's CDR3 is CASSFDKRQASYEQYF. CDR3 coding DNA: TGTGCCAGCAGCTTCGACAAGCGACAGGCGTCCTACGAGCAGTACTTC. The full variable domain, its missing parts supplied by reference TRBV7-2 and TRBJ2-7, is GAGVSQSPSNKVTEKGKDVELRCDPISGHTALYWYRQSLGQGLEFLIYFQGNSAPDKSGLPSDRFSAERTGGSVSTLTIQRTQQEDSAVYLCASSFDKRQASYEQYFGPGTRLTVT.